This T cell receptor beta chain was captured by sequencing in a study of cytomegalovirus exposure and HLA in healthy donors. Trimming removed 2 bases from V and 5 bases from J; junction bases left unmatched: 4. The germline V gene encodes CDR1 SNHLY and CDR2 FYNNEI. This CDR3 is 15 amino acids long. The data were produced by immunoSEQ multiplex PCR, yet TCRdb's version contains in-frame clones alone and is incomplete. The sample includes about 130,000 clones, roughly 90% seen only once; the top ten take approximately 2%. While the first cohort had some 700 subjects, the donors belonged to the separate validation cohort of fewer than 150 subjects. Remarks on this clone: Its target is not known.

Study results and limitations: Cytomegalovirus association was listed for about 160 TCR beta chains. A later analysis found first-cohort TCR clusters tended to co-occur in the 90 to 150 validation repertoires. Reported results showed that the classifier diagnosed cytomegalovirus status with high specificity and sensitivity.

The sequence was obtained from a woman between 18 and 29 years old in good health and CMV-seronegative. This chain uses TRBV2 with TRBJ2-1; the match to TRBD2 covers 9 bases. Input material: PBMCs. In DNA form, the CDR3 reads TGTGCCAGCAGTGAATTAGGGACTAGCCACAATGAGCAGTTCTTC. Translation gives CASSELGTSHNEQFF.